This T cell receptor beta chain was retrieved from a study of regulatory T cells. The primer mix had 52 TRBV and 13 TRBJ primers. TCRdb keeps only in-frame clones here, not all; method: immunoSEQ multiplex PCR. Of some 38,000 clones listed, about 88% are singletons. CD4+ cells were sorted into CD25-high CD127-low regulatory cells and CD25-low CD127-high conventional cells. Per germline, CDR1 SGHAT and CDR2 FQNNGV. V lost 2 bases, J lost 2 bases, and 7 bases lay in between. The CDR3 runs to 13 residues. The study, taken as a whole, reports: Hydrophobic residues at CDR3 positions 6 and 7 were enriched in conventional CD4+ T cells of CD3G-deficient patients.

Regarding this clone: Its antigen remains unknown.

The source of this sequence is a person aged 18 to 30 with CD3G deficiency. Material: conventional CD4+ T cells sorted from blood. The chain combines TRBV11-2 with TRBJ2-7; D not certain. This CDR3 reads CASSLSRTYEQYF. The CDR3 DNA reads TGTGCCAGCAGCTTATCTCGCACCTACGAGCAGTACTTC.